This TCR beta chain was sequenced for a study of blood T cell repertoires in COVID-19 (TCRdb year 2020). About the investigation overall: The collaborator samples originated in the United States, Italy and Spain and spanned the acute and convalescent phases of COVID-19. A freely available public database, intended as a resource for researchers studying the immune response to SARS-CoV-2, is where the repertoires were released. Deeply sampled blood TCRbeta repertoires from subjects exposed to, actively infected with, or recovered from COVID-19 were included in the dataset. Nearly every sample came with metadata listing a de-identified subject ID, COVID-19 status, age in years and sex. The material from the prospective study consisted of cDNA or gDNA derived from T cells, B-cell-depleted T cells, or PBMCs. Where available, HLA class I and class II types were obtained from metadata supplied by the sample provider rather than from assay-based typing. Samples came from the ongoing ImmuneRACE study (first 160 participants) plus 1,254 subjects from 6 global collaborators. Study-level results and caveats: Clinical and demographic metadata were provided uncurated, with the amount varying by source and participant.

Collaborating institutions collected whole blood in K2EDTA tubes following their own protocols. Collaborator samples were shipped for TCRbeta analysis as frozen whole blood, isolated PBMCs, or DNA extracted from either sample type. TCRbeta CDR3 regions were amplified from genomic DNA using the immunoSEQ Assay, a bias-controlled multiplex PCR. The source study handled its data this way. Within the assay, amplification of reference gene primers was used to estimate how many nucleated cells each sample contained. To quantify the absolute abundance of each unique TCRbeta CDR3 rearrangement, sequence reads were collapsed and filtered. For each sample, productive Simpson clonality was calculated as the square root of Simpson's diversity index over productive rearrangements. TCRdb re-hosts the immuneACCESS table, in-frame sequences only. Its copies lack some clones; in the studies checked, an unresolved V gene accounts for under half of them, and the cause for the rest is not known. Clone size and the V and J calls come from that table; the DNA yielded D and trimming. The sample profile shows approximately 76,000 clones; about 86% of them were found once. The biggest ten clones account for around 36% of the sample.

As concerns this clone: Its antigen is unknown. No much larger clone is present one base from it, and per-base qualities are unavailable.

This receptor was identified in a man older than 75 with active or convalescent COVID-19. Material: peripheral blood.

CDR3 reads: CASSPKPRTGRNEQFF. The bases are TGTGCCAGCAGTCCTAAGCCGCGGACAGGGCGCAATGAGCAGTTCTTC. The chain is assembled from TRBV27 and TRBJ2-1, with 8 middle bases fitting TRBD1. CDR1 MNHEY and CDR2 SMNVEV are derived from the germline V gene (reference sequence). The cysteine opens and the phenylalanine closes a CDR3 of 16 amino acids. Only the CDR3 region is kept as DNA, spanning 48 bases read in frame from base 1. Germline trimming: 5 bases from V, 6 bases from J; junction bases outside gene matches: 12.